Following are 20 T cell receptor beta chains from one sample sequenced in a study of CD8 T cells in ankylosing spondylitis. A single record per CDR3 protein comes from TCRdb applying MiXCR to the 5' RACE reads. The sample holds around 39,000 distinct CDR3 sequences, 9.5% to 12% seen once. The sample consisted of synovial fluid, either unsorted or a sorted T cell fraction (not recorded which). The receptors come from a male donor with ankylosing spondylitis.

This clonotype was picked up one time. The J gene is TRBJ2-1, the V gene TRBV3-1, with D perhaps matching TRBD1 (6 bases). This CDR3 has 17 residues. V was shortened by 8 bases and J by 2 bases, with 22 bases between the two germline ends. Germline V gene lookup returns CDR1 LGHDT and CDR2 YNNKEL (reference sequence). The CDR3 is CASCNDLLQGPYNEQFF. The CDR3 nucleotides read TGTGCCAGCTGCAATGATCTTTTACAGGGACCCTACAATGAGCAGTTCTTC.

A few counts support this clonotype. The chain employs TRBV25-1 and TRBJ2-7, with D unclear. CDR1 and CDR2 (germline): MGHDK, SYGVNS. Trimming pared 1 base from V and 2 bases from J, leaving 9 bases between. The CDR3 has 14 residues. The chain's CDR3 is CASSEFGFPYEQYF. As DNA, the CDR3 is TGTGCCAGCAGTGAATTCGGGTTCCCCTACGAGCAGTACTTC.

The sample holds many counts of this clonotype. This rearrangement joins TRBV7-9 to TRBJ1-4; tentative D call: TRBD1 (5 bases). The CDR3 spans 14 residues. Trimming removed 5 bases at V and 0 bases at J, with 7 bases between. Germline V lookup: CDR1 SEHNR, CDR2 FQNEAQ (reference sequence). Written as DNA, the CDR3 is TGTGCCAGCAGCCCAGGGACAACTAATGAAAAACTGTTTTTT. It yields the protein CASSPGTTNEKLFF.

This clonotype was picked up many times. The chain has TRBV7-9 and TRBJ2-1; D remains ambiguous. Germline CDR1 reads SEHNR; CDR2 reads FQNEAQ (reference sequence). Trimming cost V 7 bases and J 0 bases, with 13 bases left between them. The CDR3 consists of 15 residues. The CDR3 DNA sequence: TGTGCCAGCATCGCCGGTTCAAGCTCCTACAATGAGCAGTTCTTC. This gives the protein CASIAGSSSYNEQFF.

This clonotype has more than one count but fewer than ten. This sequence joins TRBV27 and TRBJ2-7, with D maybe TRBD1 (5 bases). Trimming left V 6 bases short and J 2 bases short, with 11 bases between. Germline V gene lookup returns CDR1 MNHEY and CDR2 SMNVEV (reference sequence). CDR3 size: 13 residues. The CDR3 protein is CASRGVGAYEQYF. In nucleotides, the CDR3 is TGTGCCAGCAGAGGGGTAGGAGCCTACGAGCAGTACTTC.

This clonotype was observed at least ten times. The germline gene is not matched at one end of the junction; a read error may be the cause. CDR3 protein: CASSAVRDGQKPGEF. In DNA, the CDR3 is TGTGCCAGCAGCGCGGTCCGGGACGGGCAGAAACCTGGGGAATTT. V is TRBV5-6 and J is TRBJ2-3, with D perhaps TRBD1 or TRBD2 (5 bases each). Germline lookup yields CDR1 SGHDT and CDR2 YYEEEE. The CDR3 is 15 residues long.

This chain joins TRBV4-1 and TRBJ2-3; the D is unclear. This CDR3 is built from 14 residues. Germline-derived CDR1 and CDR2 are MGHRA and YSYEKL. The germline V and J ends were trimmed by 3 bases and 0 bases, with 7 bases remaining between them. This chain's CDR3 is CASSQSPSTDTQYF. CDR3 bases: TGCGCCAGCAGCCAGTCCCCCAGCACAGATACGCAGTATTTT.

The chain couples TRBV11-2 to TRBJ2-7, with TRBD2 identical over 8 bases. The CDR3 length is 13 residues. Trimming took 0 bases from V and 6 from J; bases not matched to a gene: 1. Germline CDR1 SGHAT, CDR2 FQNNGV. CDR3 in amino acids: CASSLDREGEQYF. CDR3 bases: TGTGCCAGCAGCTTAGATCGGGAGGGCGAGCAGTACTTC. Drawing the rest from reference TRBV11-2 and TRBJ2-7, the complete variable domain is EAGVAQSPRYKIIEKRQSVAFWCNPISGHATLYWYQQILGQGPKLLIQFQNNGVVDDSQLPKDRFSAERLKGVDSTLKIQPAKLEDSAVYLCASSLDREGEQYFGPGTRLTVT.

The chain combines TRBV27 with TRBJ2-1; 10 bases are a match to TRBD2. Germline loops: CDR1 MNHEY, CDR2 SMNVEV (reference sequence). This CDR3 has 17 amino acids. J lost 5 bases, V lost 4 bases, and 11 bases had no gene match. The CDR3 DNA is TGTGCCAGCAGTTACCTCACTAGCGGGGCCCGGGACAATGAGCAGTTCTTC. Translating gives CASSYLTSGARDNEQFF.

This clonotype was seen more than once but under ten times. J is TRBJ2-7 and V is TRBV7-9; the match to TRBD1 covers 7 bases. Germline CDR1 is SEHNR and CDR2 is FQNEAQ (reference sequence). This CDR3 has 15 residues. Trimming at V came to 0 bases and at J to 5 bases, leaving 7 bases not matched to a gene. CDR3 sequence: CASSLAGGARNEQYF. The CDR3 nucleotides are TGTGCCAGCAGCTTAGCAGGGGGCGCGCGGAACGAGCAGTACTTC.

The V gene is TRBV13, the J gene TRBJ1-4, with D perhaps TRBD1 (6 bases). The CDR3 totals 15 residues. CDR1 and CDR2 (germline): PRHDT, FYEKMQ (reference sequence). Deletions cut 3 bases from V and 8 bases from J, with 16 bases between. This CDR3 is CASSFWATGREKLFF. The CDR3 bases are TGTGCCAGCAGCTTTTGGGCGACAGGCCGGGAAAAACTGTTTTTT.

CDR3 sequence: CASSDLSVTDTQYF. In nucleotides, the CDR3 is TGTGCCAGCAGTGATCTCAGTGTTACAGATACGCAGTATTTT. V and J are TRBV2 and TRBJ2-3; D gene uncertain. V dropped 3 bases and J dropped 3 bases, with 10 bases sitting between them. The CDR3 sequence is 14 residues long. Germline CDR1 SNHLY, CDR2 FYNNEI.

The chain is built from TRBV19 and TRBJ2-1; TRBD2 agrees at 10 bases. Germline assignment: CDR1 LNHDA and CDR2 SQIVND (reference sequence). The CDR3 contains 16 residues. With V trimmed by 4 bases and J by 6 bases, 9 bases remained unmatched. The CDR3 DNA reads TGTGCCAGTAGTAGGCCCTCTAGCGGGAGTGGCAATGAGCAGTTCTTC. Protein product: CASSRPSSGSGNEQFF.

V usage is TRBV9 and J usage is TRBJ2-5; no firm D call. Germline assignment: CDR1 SGDLS and CDR2 YYNGEE. The CDR3 runs 13 residues. V lost 4 bases and J lost 3, with 10 bases in between. The CDR3 coding sequence is TGTGCCAGCAGCCTCACTTCGGAAGAGACCCAGTACTTC. Its protein product is CASSLTSEETQYF.

This clonotype has more than one count but fewer than ten. The chain uses TRBV24-1 and TRBJ2-3; no clear D gene. This CDR3 is 13 amino acids long. V was shortened by 5 bases and J by 1 base, with 6 bases between the two germline ends. CDR1 KGHDR and CDR2 SFDVKD come from the germline V gene. The CDR3: CATSGLRTDTQYF. The CDR3 bases are TGTGCCACCAGTGGGCTCCGCACAGATACGCAGTATTTT.

This clonotype was seen at least ten times. The rearrangement joins TRBV24-1 to TRBJ2-2; weak D call: TRBD1 (6 bases). The length of the CDR3 is 15 residues. The V end lost 9 bases, the J end lost 6 bases, and 19 bases lay between the germline ends. Germline-derived CDR1 and CDR2 are KGHDR and SFDVKD. The CDR3 DNA reads TGTGCCACCTCAGGGGATGACGGGTCACCCGGGGAGCTGTTTTTT. The encoded protein is CATSGDDGSPGELFF.

There are many counts of this clonotype. The rearrangement uses TRBV6-4 and TRBJ2-3; 12 bases are shared with TRBD2. V lost 6 bases, J lost 6 bases, and 7 bases stayed unmatched. The CDR3 is 15 residues long. Germline CDR1 and CDR2: MRHNA and SNTAGT. This CDR3 reads CASSRTSGNVDTQYF. DNA of the CDR3: TGTGCCAGCAGCCGGACTAGCGGGAATGTTGATACGCAGTATTTT.

The chain employs TRBV29-1 and TRBJ1-3, with unresolved D. V lost 5 bases and J 0 bases, leaving 11 bases between the germline ends. The CDR3 is 14 amino acids. The germline CDR1 and CDR2 sequences are SQVTM and ANQGSEA. CDR3 loop: CSVLLSNSGNTIYF. DNA of the CDR3: TGCAGCGTTTTATTATCTAACTCTGGAAACACCATATATTTT.

The gene calls are TRBV19 and TRBJ2-1; D possibly matches TRBD1 or TRBD2 (6 bases each). Germline lookup yields CDR1 LNHDA and CDR2 SQIVND (reference sequence). The CDR3 totals 15 residues. V was clipped by 3 bases and J by 5 bases, with 14 bases between them. CDR3 sequence: CASSMSGGHNNEQFF. CDR3 in DNA: TGTGCCAGTAGTATGTCCGGGGGCCATAACAATGAGCAGTTCTTC.

In its sample, this clonotype was seen a few times. The CDR3 DNA follows: TGTGCCAGCAGGCCAACACGACAACAGGGGTATGGCTACACCTTC. Protein sequence: CASRPTRQQGYGYTF. The V call is TRBV27, the J call TRBJ1-2, with TRBD1 matching over 7 bases. This CDR3 contains 15 residues. The J segment lost 5 bases and the V segment lost 6 bases, leaving 12 bases of the junction unmatched. Per germline, CDR1 MNHEY and CDR2 SMNVEV (reference sequence).